Below are 32 T cell receptor beta chains sequenced from a single sample in a study of identifying expanded T cells in peripheral blood. This table comes from immunoSEQ multiplex PCR, and its TCRdb copy is limited to in-frame clones, with some not included. The data hold nearly 60,000 clones, with roughly 89% observed a single time. Specimen: blood. The receptors derive from a person between 18 and 75 years old in good health.

The V call is TRBV12-5, the J call TRBJ2-3; D gene uncertain. CDR3 size: 13 residues. Trimming shortened V by 7 bases and J by 2 bases, and 10 bases separated the two germline ends. Per the germline V gene, CDR1 is LGHNT and CDR2 is FRNRAP. CDR3 in amino acids: CASERDSTDTQYF. The CDR3 DNA reads as TGTGCTAGTGAAAGGGATTCCACAGATACGCAGTATTTT.

The CDR3 DNA reads TGCAGTGCAGCACTAGGCGAGACCCAGTACTTC. Its protein product is CSAALGETQYF. The chain joins TRBV20-1 to TRBJ2-5, with a weak D call TRBD2 (5 bases). V lost 6 bases to trimming and J lost 5 bases, with 10 bases between them. This CDR3 comprises 11 residues. Per the germline V gene, CDR1 is DFQATT and CDR2 is SNEGSKA (reference sequence).

The J gene is TRBJ2-5, the V gene TRBV23-1; either TRBD1 or TRBD2 may supply D (6 bases each). TRBV23-1 is labeled an ORF, and its function is uncertain. V was shortened by 7 bases and J by 5 bases, with 14 bases between the two germline ends. The length of the CDR3 is 13 residues. CDR3 DNA: TGCGCCAGCACCCTACGGGGGCGGGAGACCCAGTACTTC. Its protein product is CASTLRGRETQYF.

The V call is TRBV10-3, the J call TRBJ2-3, with TRBD2 identical over 7 bases. The J segment lost 5 bases and the V segment lost 6 bases, leaving 11 bases of the junction unmatched. From germline, CDR1 is ENHRY and CDR2 SYGVKD. This CDR3 region has 15 residues. CDR3: CAIREGGPEGDTQYF. The CDR3 coding sequence is TGTGCCATCAGGGAGGGAGGGCCCGAAGGAGATACGCAGTATTTT.

This chain's CDR3 is CASSVEAGGLQETQYF. DNA for the CDR3: TGTGCCAGCAGCGTAGAGGCGGGGGGCCTCCAAGAGACCCAGTACTTC. The chain joins TRBV9 to TRBJ2-5, with 8 bases fitting TRBD2. Germline V CDR1 and CDR2: SGDLS, YYNGEE. V shed 0 bases and J 1 base; nucleotides not matched to a gene: 5. The CDR3 contains 16 residues. Full variable domain (missing parts from reference TRBV9 and TRBJ2-5): DSGVTQTPKHLITATGQRVTLRCSPRSGDLSVYWYQQSLDQGLQFLIQYYNGEERAKGNILERFSAQQFPDLHSELNLSSLELGDSALYFCASSVEAGGLQETQYFGPGTRLLVL.

J is TRBJ2-5 and V is TRBV10-2, with TRBD2 identical over 8 bases. The germline V gene encodes CDR1 WSHSY and CDR2 SAAADI. There are 16 residues in the CDR3. V shed 4 bases, J shed 2 bases, and the junction held 9 bases outside the gene matches. CDR3 in amino acids: CASSGMGGGPQETQYF. The CDR3 DNA follows: TGCGCCAGCAGTGGTATGGGCGGGGGGCCTCAAGAGACCCAGTACTTC.

The rearrangement links TRBV11-2 to TRBJ2-3, with a weak D call TRBD2 (6 bases). The CDR3 is 15 residues long. Trimming pared 5 bases from V and 2 bases from J, leaving 14 bases between. Germline lookup yields CDR1 SGHAT and CDR2 FQNNGV. The CDR3 DNA is TGTGCCAGCAGCCCTCTGGTAGCGGTCACAGATACGCAGTATTTT. Translating gives CASSPLVAVTDTQYF. Based on the CDR3 plus reference TRBV11-2 and TRBJ2-3, the full variable domain is EAGVAQSPRYKIIEKRQSVAFWCNPISGHATLYWYQQILGQGPKLLIQFQNNGVVDDSQLPKDRFSAERLKGVDSTLKIQPAKLEDSAVYLCASSPLVAVTDTQYFGPGTRLTVL.

V gene TRBV5-1 combines with J gene TRBJ2-1; 7 bases map to TRBD2. This CDR3 comprises 15 residues. Germline loops: CDR1 SGHRS, CDR2 YFSETQ. V trimming: 7 bases; J trimming: 6 bases; junction bases outside the gene matches: 13. The CDR3 sequence: CASANPSGHSNEQFF. The CDR3, as DNA: TGCGCCAGCGCAAACCCTAGCGGACACTCCAATGAGCAGTTCTTC.

The V call is TRBV7-2, the J call TRBJ2-7; D may be TRBD2 (7 bases). The CDR3 extends over 14 amino acids. The ends were cut back, 8 bases at V and 3 bases at J, with 17 bases in the middle. Germline V gene lookup returns CDR1 SGHTA and CDR2 FQGNSA. This CDR3 reads CASCPGGMIYEQYF. The DNA for the CDR3 is TGTGCCAGCTGCCCGGGGGGCATGATCTACGAGCAGTACTTC.

This chain uses TRBV7-6 with TRBJ2-7, with a weak D call TRBD1 (6 bases). Germline CDR1 reads SGHVS; CDR2 reads FNYEAQ. The CDR3 spans 13 residues. V was cut by 9 bases and J by 0 bases, with 12 bases left in between. The DNA of the CDR3 is TGTGCCAGGAGTCCGGGACACTCCTACGAGCAGTACTTC. Its protein product is CARSPGHSYEQYF.

V is TRBV10-3 and J is TRBJ2-1; 14 bases agree with TRBD2. Germline CDR1 reads ENHRY; CDR2 reads SYGVKD. This CDR3 comprises 15 residues. The trim removed 5 bases at V and 8 bases at J, leaving 5 bases unmatched. As DNA, the CDR3 is TGTGCCATCAGTCGACTAGCGGGAGGGCAGGATGAGCAGTTCTTC. As protein: CAISRLAGGQDEQFF.

This chain uses TRBV10-1 with TRBJ2-2, with 7 bases fitting TRBD1. Germline assignment: CDR1 WNHNN and CDR2 SYGVQD (reference sequence). This CDR3 comprises 17 residues. V dropped 4 bases and J dropped 0; count of bases not matched to a gene: 8. The CDR3 is CASSVEGAPANTGELFF. The CDR3 coding sequence is TGCGCCAGCAGTGTCGAGGGGGCCCCAGCGAACACCGGGGAGCTGTTTTTT.

This clone appeared once. Mismatch with germline at one junction end may stem from a read error. This chain connects TRBV7-7 to TRBJ2-1, with D perhaps TRBD1 (5 bases). The CDR3 extends over 13 amino acids. The V gene's germline CDR1 is SSHAT and CDR2 FNYEAQ (reference sequence). CDR3 loop: CASSQVEGVEQFF. The CDR3 DNA sequence: TGTGCTAGCAGCCAAGTGGAAGGGGTGGAGCAGTTCTTC.

The CDR3, as DNA: TGCAGCGGCCTATCTGAGGGGACCAACTATGGCTACACCTTC. It yields the protein CSGLSEGTNYGYTF. The chain is built from TRBV29-1 and TRBJ1-2; weak D call: TRBD1 (5 bases). Germline assignment: CDR1 SQVTM and CDR2 ANQGSEA. This CDR3 region has 14 residues. V gave up 7 bases and J gave up 2 bases, with 17 bases separating them.

V is TRBV7-2 and J is TRBJ1-5; D call uncertain. CDR1 and CDR2 (germline): SGHTA, FQGNSA. V was shortened by 1 base and J by 5 bases, with 6 bases between the two germline ends. This CDR3 comprises 13 residues. This CDR3 reads CASSLGRDQPQHF. DNA for the CDR3: TGTGCCAGCAGCTTAGGACGCGATCAGCCCCAGCATTTT.

V usage is TRBV5-8 and J usage is TRBJ2-1; tentative D call: TRBD2 (5 bases). The CDR3 loop spans 14 amino acids. V lost 4 bases and J 4 bases, leaving 12 bases between the germline ends. Germline V gene sequence: CDR1 SGHTS, CDR2 YDEGEE. CDR3 region: CASSRGGEYNEQFF. The CDR3 DNA reads TGTGCCAGCAGCCGGGGTGGGGAGTACAATGAGCAGTTCTTC.

The chain joins TRBV21-1 to TRBJ2-7; TRBD1 was called by the table and not checked on the DNA. TRBV21-1 is described as a pseudogene. The CDR3 loop spans 16 amino acids. CDR3 sequence reads: CASRRTDLSSSYEQYF. In DNA, the CDR3 is TGTGCCAGCAGAAGGACAGACCTTTCCAGCTCCTACGAGCAGTACTTC.

This CDR3 reads CASSTGAGQGTDTQYF. The CDR3, as DNA: TGTGCCAGCAGCACCGGCGCGGGCCAGGGCACAGATACGCAGTATTTT. The V gene is TRBV9, the J gene TRBJ2-3, with D maybe TRBD2 (5 bases). Trimming cost V 4 bases and J 1 base, with 16 bases left between them. The CDR3 has 16 residues. From germline, CDR1 is SGDLS and CDR2 YYNGEE.

This sequence joins TRBV6-5 and TRBJ1-1, with D uncertain. The CDR3 spans 12 residues. CDR1 and CDR2 from the germline V gene are MNHEY and SVGAGI. The V end lost 4 bases, the J end lost 6 bases, and 9 bases lay between the germline ends. The CDR3 DNA follows: TGTGCCAGCAGTTCCACGTTTGCTGAAGCTTTCTTT. This encodes CASSSTFAEAFF.

J is TRBJ2-2 and V is TRBV11-2, with 12 bases identical to TRBD2. The CDR3 covers 16 residues. Germline V gives CDR1 SGHAT, CDR2 FQNNGV. Trimming at V came to 3 bases and at J to 3 bases, leaving 2 bases not matched to a gene. This CDR3 is CASSFLAGGYTGELFF. For the CDR3, the DNA is TGTGCCAGCAGCTTTCTAGCGGGGGGGTACACCGGGGAGCTGTTTTTT.

V gene TRBV10-3 combines with J gene TRBJ2-3, with 11 bases lining up with TRBD1. Germline CDR1 is ENHRY and CDR2 is SYGVKD. The length of the CDR3 is 14 residues. J lost 3 bases, V lost 7 bases, and 3 bases had no gene match. As DNA, the CDR3 is TGTGCCATCACCGGACAGGGGGCGACAGATACGCAGTATTTT. Protein: CAITGQGATDTQYF.

The gene calls are TRBV4-3 and TRBJ1-1, with 9 bases that match TRBD1. Germline CDR1 and CDR2: LGHNA and YSLEER. The CDR3 extends over 14 amino acids. Trimming took 3 bases from V and 4 from J; bases not matched to a gene: 3. As DNA, the CDR3 is TGCGCCAGCAGCCATCCGGGACAGGGCACTGAAGCTTTCTTT. It codes for CASSHPGQGTEAFF.

This chain connects TRBV5-6 to TRBJ2-7; D could derive from TRBD1 or TRBD2 (7 bases each). The CDR3 contains 14 residues. CDR1 and CDR2 (germline): SGHDT, YYEEEE. V lost 0 bases to trimming and J lost 5 bases, with 12 bases between them. The CDR3 reads CASSLEGGGHEQYF. The CDR3 DNA reads TGTGCCAGCAGCTTGGAGGGAGGGGGCCACGAGCAGTACTTC.

V and J are TRBV28 and TRBJ2-1; TRBD1 is a possible D gene (6 bases). This CDR3 is 12 amino acids long. Germline V gene sequence: CDR1 MDHEN, CDR2 SYDVKM. The ends were cut back, 8 bases at V and 6 bases at J, with 11 bases in the middle. CDR3 nucleotides: TGTGCCAGCGGATTGGGGGCCAATGAGCAGTTCTTC. Protein sequence: CASGLGANEQFF.

The chain carries TRBV7-8 and TRBJ2-7; possible D gene TRBD2, 5 bases. This CDR3 has 13 residues. V lost 5 bases to trimming and J lost 4 bases, with 12 bases between them. Germline loops: CDR1 SGHVS, CDR2 FQNEAQ. The CDR3 loop reads CASSPGRLYEQYF. The CDR3 DNA follows: TGTGCCAGCAGCCCCGGGCGACTATACGAGCAGTACTTC.

The V call is TRBV28, the J call TRBJ2-3, with 11 bases fitting TRBD2. Germline trimming cut 1 base from V and 0 bases from J; bases unmatched to any gene: 6. This CDR3 has 18 amino acids. Germline V gene lookup returns CDR1 MDHEN and CDR2 SYDVKM. The CDR3 DNA sequence: TGTGCCAGCAGTTTATTTAGACTAGCGGGACCTAGCACAGATACGCAGTATTTT. Encoded protein: CASSLFRLAGPSTDTQYF.

The gene calls are TRBV9 and TRBJ2-3, with 9 bases identical to TRBD2. The V and J ends lost 0 bases and 1 base, in that order; junction bases with no gene match: 3. The germline gives CDR1 SGDLS, CDR2 YYNGEE. The CDR3 is 16 residues long. In DNA form, the CDR3 reads TGTGCCAGCAGCGTAGGAGCGGGGGGTGGCACAGATACGCAGTATTTT. Residues: CASSVGAGGGTDTQYF.

This chain connects TRBV14 to TRBJ2-7, with 11 bases aligning to TRBD2. The CDR3 totals 16 residues. The germline gives CDR1 SGHDN, CDR2 FVKESK. V gave up 6 bases and J gave up 3 bases; unmatched junction bases: 10. In DNA, the CDR3 is TGTGCCAGCAGTCATAGACTAGCGGGACAGCTCTACGAGCAGTACTTC. As protein: CASSHRLAGQLYEQYF.

The chain combines TRBV6-6 with TRBJ2-2; D perhaps matches TRBD2 (6 bases). V was pared by 6 bases and J by 1 base, with 15 bases between. The length of the CDR3 is 16 residues. The germline CDR1 and CDR2 sequences are MNHNY and SVGAGI (reference sequence). DNA of the CDR3: TGTGCCAGCAGAACACTAGCCCAGGGGAACACCGGGGAGCTGTTTTTT. It codes for CASRTLAQGNTGELFF.

The chain recombines TRBV19 with TRBJ1-5, with a possible D match to TRBD1 (6 bases). The V gene lost 9 bases and the J gene lost 7 bases, with 13 bases spanning the gap. CDR1 is LNHDA, CDR2 SQIVND, per germline (reference sequence). The CDR3 runs 12 residues. CDR3 region: CASRTGRQPQHF. The CDR3 DNA follows: TGTGCCAGCAGAACAGGGCGGCAGCCCCAGCATTTT.

The chain employs TRBV7-2 and TRBJ2-3; D possibly corresponds to TRBD2 (6 bases). Germline V gene sequence: CDR1 SGHTA, CDR2 FQGNSA. The germline V and J ends were trimmed by 1 base and 2 bases, with 10 bases remaining between them. The CDR3 is 15 amino acids. The CDR3 DNA reads as TGTGCCAGCAGCTTAGGTGGGGGGAACACAGATACGCAGTATTTT. Its translation is CASSLGGGNTDTQYF.

The CDR3 coding sequence is TGTGCCAGGTACATCGGGACAGAGGGTTTTAACTATGGCTACACCTTC. It specifies CARYIGTEGFNYGYTF. This chain links TRBV19 with TRBJ1-2; 7 nucleotides match TRBD1. Germline V gene data show CDR1 as LNHDA and CDR2 as SQIVND (reference sequence). This CDR3 comprises 16 residues. Unmatched junction bases numbered 14, after V lost 9 bases and J lost 1 base.